This T cell receptor beta chain is drawn from a study of regulatory T cells in long-lasting Graves disease (dated by TCRdb to about 2021). About the full investigation: In the newly diagnosed Graves' disease group, patients had been taking antithyroid drugs for less than 3 months. Patients with persistent Graves' disease were compared with patients with newly diagnosed Graves' disease using TCR sequencing and RNA sequencing of peripheral blood. The study was registered as a clinical trial and conducted in China. A total of some 35 samples underwent TCR sequencing: about 13 from persistent and around 20 from newly diagnosed Graves' disease patients. Overall study results and their limits: Only peripheral blood was studied, because thyroid tissue, the primary lesion, was inaccessible. TRBV28, TRBJ1-2 and TRBJ2-5 were preferentially used in persistent disease, while TRBV20-1 and TRBJ2-1 were favored in newly diagnosed disease. Persistent Graves' disease patients showed lower TCR Shannon entropy and fewer highly expanded clones than newly diagnosed patients, suggesting clonal expansion. A larger number of public clonotypes was shared among persistent patients (about 2,700) than among newly diagnosed patients (about 990). Only the TCR beta chain was sequenced and analyzed. As a limitation, the authors acknowledged that the small sample size may reduce accuracy.

The time point label, read with the paper, signifies: newly diagnosed GD, antithyroid drugs for less than 3 months. For both TCR sequencing and RNA sequencing, RNA was extracted from PBMCs in TRIzol. The diagnosis of Graves' disease followed American Thyroid Association guidelines. The patients came from an endocrinology department in Xi'an, China. Each patient gave around 9.2 milliliters of peripheral blood, collected in an EDTA anticoagulant tube. Ficoll Paque Plus density gradient separation was used to isolate PBMCs, and no additional T cell sorting was done. An Agilent 2100 Bioanalyzer and agarose gel were used to check RNA quality, while a NanoDrop 2000 measured RNA concentration. This clonotype was counted at least ten times. Its antigen remains undetermined. Base qualities are not provided; no much larger clone lies one nucleotide away. The germline V gene sets CDR1 to LGHNT and CDR2 to FRNRAP. From cysteine to phenylalanine, the CDR3 is 16 amino acids long. Here the CDR3 DNA is all that survives: 48 bases in frame from base 1. V lost 3 bases and J lost 1 base; the stretch between them is 15 bases long.

Receptors were amplified or captured by multiplex PCR. Data came from an Illumina HiSeq 4000. CDR3 regions were amplified by Arm-PCR with iRepertoire HTBI primers to construct TCR beta libraries. Before sequencing, the PCR products went through gel purification. In the original analysis: Gene usage analysis of CDR3 amino acid clonotypes relied on the roughly 60 TRBV and around 13 TRBJ segments identified across samples. Filtered high-quality paired reads were merged into contigs using COPE and FqMerger. BLAST was used to align contigs to IMGT TRBV, TRBD and TRBJ reference genes, with CDR3 defined following IMGT. Any clonotype with a frequency above 0.1% was counted as a highly expanded clone. Repertoire diversity was measured by Shannon entropy, and V-J evenness by the Gini coefficient. A clonotype was considered public if more than one individual shared it. TCRdb applied fastp at Q25 and MiXCR to the public reads, then kept only in-frame beta chains. A single entry per CDR3 protein holds the most common genes and DNA from its merged rows. Clone size and V and J calls follow TCRdb, not the original study. The sample includes fewer than 350,000 distinct CDR3 sequences, with 15% to 20% observed a single time. About 39% of the sample lies in the top ten.

This sequence was found in a female donor with Graves disease. The sequences come from peripheral blood mononuclear cells (PBMCs), collected at new diagnosis, from a patient treated with antithyroid drugs. The chain links TRBV12-5 with TRBJ1-1; confidence is insufficient to name the D gene. The nucleotides read TGTGCTAGTGGTTTCGTGGCCACCCTTAAGAACACTGAAGCTTTCTTT. Translated, it reads CASGFVATLKNTEAFF.